This T cell receptor beta chain was recorded in a study of a mutant IDH1 vaccine in newly diagnosed glioma. For the study at large: Patients received vaccination from 4-6 weeks after radiotherapy alone, or with temozolomide cycles. The treated population exhibited a male proportion of around 62%, a female proportion of about 40%, and a mean age of approximately 42 years. Week 35 was safety follow-up visit V12; week 47 was end-of-study visit V13.

Germline assignment: CDR1 PRHDT and CDR2 FYEKMQ (reference sequence). CDR3 size: 14 residues. Trimming removed 4 bases from V and 4 bases from J, with 13 bases in between. With regard to this clone: Its antigen remains unidentified.

Time point of the sample: week 35, safety follow-up. Topical imiquimod was applied with each vaccine dose, which held 300 ug of mutant IDH1 20-mer peptide. Eight vaccine injections were given to patients in weeks 1, 3, 5, 7, 11, 15, 19 and 23. The protocol was immunoSEQ multiplex PCR, while the TCRdb copy is restricted to in-frame clones and leaves out a portion. The sample has more than 55,000 clones; approximately 81% are singletons. This chain connects TRBV13 to TRBJ1-1, with unresolved D. The sequence was obtained from a man between 25 and 39 years old with glioma. The specimen comprised PBMCs, sampled from a glioma patient whose treatment included an IDH1 peptide vaccine. The CDR3 coding sequence is TGTGCCAGCAGCTCTGGACTCCGGACCACTGAAGCTTTCTTT. Amino acid sequence: CASSSGLRTTEAFF. The whole variable domain, remainder taken from reference TRBV13 and TRBJ1-1, is AAGVIQSPRHLIKEKRETATLKCYPIPRHDTVYWYQQGPGQDPQFLISFYEKMQSDKGSIPDRFSAQQFSDYHSELNMSSLELGDSALYFCASSSGLRTTEAFFGQGTRLTVV.